This paragraph reports one T cell receptor (beta chain). These data originate in a study of blood T cell repertoires in COVID-19. Germline V gene data show CDR1 as WSHSY and CDR2 as SAAADI. The CDR3 sequence is 14 residues long. The V segment lost 6 bases and the J segment 6 bases; nucleotides outside the gene matches: 7. Data came from immunoSEQ multiplex PCR; TCRdb stores just in-frame clones and leaves some out. Altogether 270,000 or so clones are present, about 91% being singletons, with the ten largest covering around 2.8%. Participants reported their clinical history, and cohort assignment relied on those reports.

The source is a man aged 40-55 years who had been exposed to COVID-19. Material: PBMCs or T cells enriched from blood (not recorded which). J is TRBJ2-7 and V is TRBV10-2; 11 nucleotides match TRBD2. Here the CDR3 reads CASSNLAGGPEQYF. The CDR3 DNA sequence: TGCGCCAGCAGCAACCTAGCGGGAGGCCCCGAGCAGTACTTC.